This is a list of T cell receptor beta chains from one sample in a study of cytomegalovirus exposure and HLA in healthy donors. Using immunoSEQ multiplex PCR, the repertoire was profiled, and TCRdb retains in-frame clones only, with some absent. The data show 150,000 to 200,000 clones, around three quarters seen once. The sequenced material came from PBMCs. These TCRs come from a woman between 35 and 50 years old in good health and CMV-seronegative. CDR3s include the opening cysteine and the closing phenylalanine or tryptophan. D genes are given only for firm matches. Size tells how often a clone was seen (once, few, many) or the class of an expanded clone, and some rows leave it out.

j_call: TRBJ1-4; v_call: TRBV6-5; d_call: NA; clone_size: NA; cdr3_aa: CASSLGPREKLFF; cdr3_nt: TGTGCCAGCAGTTTGGGGCCTAGGGAAAAACTGTTTTTT
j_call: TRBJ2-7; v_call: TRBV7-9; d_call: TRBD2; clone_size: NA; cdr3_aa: CASSWDYYEQYF; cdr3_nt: TGTGCCAGCAGCTGGGACTACTACGAGCAGTACTTC
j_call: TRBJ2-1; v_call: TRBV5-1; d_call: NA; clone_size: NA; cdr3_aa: CASSTTAGTPYNEQFF; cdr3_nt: TGCGCCAGCAGCACGACAGCCGGGACACCCTACAATGAGCAGTTCTTC
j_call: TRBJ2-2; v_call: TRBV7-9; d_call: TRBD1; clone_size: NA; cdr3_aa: CASSQTGSRGELFF; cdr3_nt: TGTGCCAGCAGCCAGACAGGGAGCCGTGGGGAGCTGTTTTTT
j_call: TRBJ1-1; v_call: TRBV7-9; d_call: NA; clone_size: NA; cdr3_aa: CASSQTDSTEAFF; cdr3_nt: TGTGCCAGCAGTCAGACAGACTCCACTGAAGCTTTCTTT
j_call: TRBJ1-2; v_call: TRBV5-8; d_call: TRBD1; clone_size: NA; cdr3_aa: CASSLQGAGYGYTF; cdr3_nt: TGTGCCAGCAGCTTACAGGGGGCAGGCTATGGCTACACCTTC
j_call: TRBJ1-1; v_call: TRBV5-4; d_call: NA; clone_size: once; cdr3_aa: CASSLKDTEAFF; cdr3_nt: TGTGCCAGCAGCCTAAAAGACACTGAAGCTTTCTTT
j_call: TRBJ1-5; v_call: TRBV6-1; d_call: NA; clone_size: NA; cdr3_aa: CASTPGHLNQPQHF; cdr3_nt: TGTGCCAGCACTCCGGGACACCTCAATCAGCCCCAGCATTTT
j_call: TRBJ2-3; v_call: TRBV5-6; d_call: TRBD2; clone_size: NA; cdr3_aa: CASSPSGGFADTQYF; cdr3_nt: TGTGCCAGCAGCCCTAGCGGGGGTTTCGCAGATACGCAGTATTTT
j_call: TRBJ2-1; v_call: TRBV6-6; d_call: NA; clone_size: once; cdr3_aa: CASSYWRASEDEQFF; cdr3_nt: TGTGCCAGCAGTTACTGGAGGGCCTCTGAAGATGAGCAGTTCTTC
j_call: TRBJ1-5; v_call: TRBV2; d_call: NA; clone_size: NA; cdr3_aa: CASSGTRSNQPQHF; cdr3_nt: TGTGCCAGCAGTGGGACAAGGAGTAATCAGCCCCAGCATTTT
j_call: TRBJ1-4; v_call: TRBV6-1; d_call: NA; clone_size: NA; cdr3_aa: CASSYLGGEKLFF; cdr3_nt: TGTGCCAGCAGTTATTTGGGAGGTGAAAAACTGTTTTTT
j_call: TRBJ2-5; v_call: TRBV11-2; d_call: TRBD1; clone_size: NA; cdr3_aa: CASSRDRGRTQYF; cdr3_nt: TGTGCCAGCAGCCGGGACAGGGGAAGGACCCAGTACTTC
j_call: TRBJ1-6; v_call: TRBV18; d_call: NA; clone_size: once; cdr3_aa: CASSPGQQGLASPLHF; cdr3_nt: TGTGCCAGCTCACCTGGGCAGCAGGGTTTAGCTTCACCCCTCCACTTT
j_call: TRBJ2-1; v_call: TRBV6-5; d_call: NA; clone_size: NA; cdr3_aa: CASTSTAYNEQFF; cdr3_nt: TGTGCCAGCACTTCGACAGCTTACAATGAGCAGTTCTTC
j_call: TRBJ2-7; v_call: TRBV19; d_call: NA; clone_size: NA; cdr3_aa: CASSRHRDNYEQYF; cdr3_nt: TGTGCCAGTAGTAGACACCGGGACAATTACGAGCAGTACTTC
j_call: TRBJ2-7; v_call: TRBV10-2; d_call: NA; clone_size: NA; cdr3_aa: CASRAAEQYF; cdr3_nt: TGCGCCAGCAGGGCGGCCGAGCAGTACTTC
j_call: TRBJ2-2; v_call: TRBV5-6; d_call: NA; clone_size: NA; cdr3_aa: CASSLSYTGELFF; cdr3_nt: TGTGCCAGCAGCTTGTCGTACACCGGGGAGCTGTTTTTT
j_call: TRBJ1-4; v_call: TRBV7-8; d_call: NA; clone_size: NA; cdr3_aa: CASSLARGGLEKLFF; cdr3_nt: TGTGCCAGCAGCTTAGCGCGCGGTGGCTTAGAAAAACTGTTTTTT
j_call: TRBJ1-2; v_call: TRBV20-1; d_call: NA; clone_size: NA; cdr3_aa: CSAILDNGYTF; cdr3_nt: TGCAGTGCTATCCTTGACAACGGCTACACCTTC
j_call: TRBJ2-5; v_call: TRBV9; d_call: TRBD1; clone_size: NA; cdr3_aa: CASSVGDRPQETQYF; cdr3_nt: TGTGCCAGCAGCGTAGGGGACAGGCCCCAAGAGACCCAGTACTTC
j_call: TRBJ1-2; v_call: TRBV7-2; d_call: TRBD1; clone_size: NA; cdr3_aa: CASSIQGRYGYTF; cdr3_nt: TGTGCCAGCAGCATACAGGGGCGCTATGGCTACACCTTC